This T cell receptor beta chain was observed in a study of shared clonotypes between healthy human individuals. Study overall: Donors were a couple of women and a few men aged 18 to 49. Study results and limitations: Rarefaction analysis demonstrated incomplete sorted-subset sequencing notwithstanding large depth.

The CDR3 is made up of 14 amino acids. Germline assignment: CDR1 MNHEY and CDR2 SMNVEV (reference sequence). The V and J ends lost 2 bases and 1 base respectively, with 6 bases between them. Naive CD8 cells lacked CD45RO and underwent positive selection for CCR7, leaving out terminally differentiated effector memory CD45RA+ cells. This table comes from immunoSEQ multiplex PCR, and its TCRdb copy is limited to in-frame clones, with some not included. Of around 2.1 million clones listed, 85% to 95% are singletons. Details on this clone: Its antigen is still unknown. Other DNA sequences in this specimen translate into the identical CDR3.

The clonotype originates from a man aged 18 to 29 in good health. Some clones in this sample may be carry-over from other donors' samples. The sample consisted of naive CD8+ T cells from PBMCs. The genes are TRBV27 and TRBJ1-5; D uncertain. The CDR3 region has the DNA TGTGCCAGCAGTTTAATAGGGAGCAATCAGCCCCAGCATTTT. Protein sequence: CASSLIGSNQPQHF.